Listed below are T cell receptor beta chains from one sample, sequenced in a study of identical twins' blood T cells. Using its own MiXCR run on the 5' RACE reads, TCRdb lists one record per CDR3 protein. The sample carries roughly 380,000 distinct CDR3 sequences, more than 25% recorded once. Sequenced: PBMCs. The receptors shown here come from a woman between 18 and 55 years old in good health. CDR3s include the opening cysteine and the closing phenylalanine or tryptophan. Each record gives: V gene, CDR3 length, J gene, clone size, D gene, CDR3 DNA, CDR3 protein. A D gene is named only where the DNA matches it firmly. The size field is filled for only some rows; it gives once, few, many or a size class.

TRBV5-6	13	TRBJ1-1	many	TRBD1	TGTGCCAGCAGCTCCGGACAGGCCACTGAAGCTTTCTTT	CASSSGQATEAFF
TRBV6-1	14	TRBJ2-2	NA	NA	TGTGCCAGCACTAGCGTCAGGGACACCGGGGAGCTGTTTTTT	CASTSVRDTGELFF
TRBV30	14	TRBJ1-3	NA	TRBD1	TGTGCCTGGACGGCCGGGACAGCTGGAAACACCATATATTTT	CAWTAGTAGNTIYF
TRBV6-2/TRBV6-3	15	TRBJ2-2	NA	NA	TGTGCCAGCAGTCGGGTTCGGGGGAACACCGGGGAGCTGTTTTTT	CASSRVRGNTGELFF
TRBV6-6	15	TRBJ2-3	NA	NA	TGTGCCAGCAGTTTTGAGGGTCTTTTCACAGATACGCAGTATTTT	CASSFEGLFTDTQYF
TRBV14	13	TRBJ2-3	NA	NA	TGTGCCAGCAGCCTAGTTTTTGCAGATACGCAGTATTTT	CASSLVFADTQYF
TRBV25-1	16	TRBJ2-5	NA	NA	TGTGCCAGCAGTGACGGGGCCCGAGGTAAACGCGAGACCCAGTACTTC	CASSDGARGKRETQYF
TRBV9	12	TRBJ1-4	few	NA	TGTGCCAGCGGCGGCGGAAATGAAAAACTGTTTTTT	CASGGGNEKLFF
TRBV5-1	14	TRBJ1-1	few	TRBD1	TGCGCCAGCAGCGGGGGACAGGGGTTCGCTGAAGCTTTCTTT	CASSGGQGFAEAFF
TRBV9	15	TRBJ2-3	NA	TRBD1	TGTGCCAGCAGTCCCGGACAGGGGGCGAAAGATACGCAGTATTTT	CASSPGQGAKDTQYF
TRBV11-3	16	TRBJ2-6	NA	TRBD1	TGTGCCGCAATACAGGGGGCAGGATCCGGGGCCAACGTCCTGACTTTC	CAAIQGAGSGANVLTF
TRBV12-3/TRBV12-4	14	TRBJ1-5	few	NA	TGTGCCAGCAGTTTAAGGAGAAGCAATCAGCCCCAGCATTTT	CASSLRRSNQPQHF
TRBV5-1	15	TRBJ1-2	few	NA	TGCGCCAGCAGCTTGGGTGCAGGGCTCTTCTATGGCTACACCTTC	CASSLGAGLFYGYTF
TRBV10-3	13	TRBJ2-3	many	TRBD2	TGTGCCATCGGGCTAGCGGGGGCGATAGTGCAGTATTTT	CAIGLAGAIVQYF
TRBV5-1	12	TRBJ2-1	few	NA	TGCGCCAGCAGCTCAACGAAGGGTGAGCAGTTCTTC	CASSSTKGEQFF
TRBV20-1	13	TRBJ2-5	many	TRBD2	TGCAGTGTGGGACTAGCGGATAAAGAGACCCAGTACTTC	CSVGLADKETQYF
TRBV7-9	15	TRBJ2-7	few	TRBD1	TGTGCCAGCAGCGCCTCCGGGACAGACCACTACGAGCAGTACTTC	CASSASGTDHYEQYF
TRBV25-1	14	TRBJ1-5	many	NA	TGTGCCAGCAGTGAACTAAGTTGGGGCCAGCCCCAGCATTTT	CASSELSWGQPQHF
TRBV20-1	15	TRBJ2-1	NA	TRBD2	TGCAGTGCTAGCCCCGGACTAGCGCCCTACAATGAGCAGTTCTTC	CSASPGLAPYNEQFF
TRBV28	13	TRBJ1-5	NA	TRBD1	TGTGCCAGCCGGCGACAGGGAGTTCAGCCCCAGCATTTT	CASRRQGVQPQHF
TRBV6-1	12	TRBJ2-3	NA	TRBD1	TGTGCGCGTGGCAGGGGGAAAGATACGCAGTATTTT	CARGRGKDTQYF
TRBV20-1	15	TRBJ1-1	many	TRBD1	TGCAGTGCTAGGGTCCGGGACAGACTGAACACTGAAGCTTTCTTT	CSARVRDRLNTEAFF
TRBV20-1	11	TRBJ1-1	few	TRBD1	TGCAGTCTGAGAGGGGGCGGTGAAGCTTTCTTT	CSLRGGGEAFF
TRBV20-1	14	TRBJ2-7	NA	NA	TGCAGTGCTAGAGGGCCGACAGGCCTCTACGAGCAGTACTTC	CSARGPTGLYEQYF
TRBV5-1	12	TRBJ2-1	NA	TRBD2	TGCGCCATCAGCGCGACTAGCGGAGAGCAGTTCTTC	CAISATSGEQFF
TRBV5-6	14	TRBJ2-1	NA	NA	TGTGCCAGCAGCCGAATAACGGCCCGCGATGAGCAGTTCTTC	CASSRITARDEQFF
TRBV6-2/TRBV6-3	16	TRBJ2-1	few	TRBD2	TGTGCCAGCAGTTACGGCGGCGGGGGGACCTACAATGAGCAGTTCTTC	CASSYGGGGTYNEQFF
TRBV7-3	14	TRBJ1-1	few	NA	TGTGCCAGCAGCTTAGCCCCAACACACACTGAAGCTTTCTTT	CASSLAPTHTEAFF
TRBV18	13	TRBJ1-1	NA	NA	TGTGCCAGCTCACCACAGGAGAACACTAAAGCTTTCTTT	CASSPQENTKAFF
TRBV18	14	TRBJ1-4	NA	TRBD1	TGTGCCAGCTCACCGGGACAGGACACTGAAAAACTGTTTTTT	CASSPGQDTEKLFF
TRBV7-8	15	TRBJ2-7	NA	NA	TGTGCCAGCAGCTTAAGTGTGGGACGCTTTTACGAGCAGTACTTC	CASSLSVGRFYEQYF
TRBV5-6	12	TRBJ1-1	few	NA	TGTGCCAGCAGCCGGGTGACCACTGAAGCTTTCTTT	CASSRVTTEAFF
TRBV10-3	14	TRBJ1-1	once	TRBD1	TGTGCCATCAGTGAACCAGGGGGGTCCAATGAAGCTTTCTTT	CAISEPGGSNEAFF
TRBV20-1	13	TRBJ1-1	NA	TRBD1	TGCAGTGCTGCACAGGGGGCGGTCACTGAAGCTTTCTTT	CSAAQGAVTEAFF
TRBV2	12	TRBJ1-1	few	NA	TGTGCCAGCTTGGAGACGGCCACCCAAGCTTTCTTT	CASLETATQAFF
TRBV11-3	16	TRBJ1-3	NA	NA	TGTGCCAGCAGCTTAGGGGGGCGCGCAGTCGGAAACACCATATATTTT	CASSLGGRAVGNTIYF
TRBV3-1	17	TRBJ1-4	NA	NA	TGTGCCAGCGGGAGGTCTAGGGAAGGACCCGGGAGTGGAGGACTGTTTTTT	CASGRSREGPGSGGLFF
TRBV6-2/TRBV6-3	13	TRBJ1-1	NA	NA	TGTGCCAGCAGTGCAAGGACACTACCTGAAGCTTTCTTT	CASSARTLPEAFF
TRBV2	13	TRBJ1-1	NA	NA	TGTGCCAGCATCCCCGGGCTGATCCCTGAAGCTTTCTTT	CASIPGLIPEAFF
TRBV11-2	16	TRBJ2-2	few	TRBD2	TGTGCCAGCAGCTTAGAAGCGGGAGTAAGGACCGGGGAGCTGTTTTTT	CASSLEAGVRTGELFF
TRBV7-9	16	TRBJ2-1	NA	NA	TGTGCCAGCAGCTTAAAGGCAGGGGGGCCCTACAATGAGCAGTTCTTC	CASSLKAGGPYNEQFF
TRBV29-1	14	TRBJ1-1	few	TRBD1	TGCAGCGTTGAAACCCAGGGGGCGGGCACTGAAGCTTTCTTT	CSVETQGAGTEAFF